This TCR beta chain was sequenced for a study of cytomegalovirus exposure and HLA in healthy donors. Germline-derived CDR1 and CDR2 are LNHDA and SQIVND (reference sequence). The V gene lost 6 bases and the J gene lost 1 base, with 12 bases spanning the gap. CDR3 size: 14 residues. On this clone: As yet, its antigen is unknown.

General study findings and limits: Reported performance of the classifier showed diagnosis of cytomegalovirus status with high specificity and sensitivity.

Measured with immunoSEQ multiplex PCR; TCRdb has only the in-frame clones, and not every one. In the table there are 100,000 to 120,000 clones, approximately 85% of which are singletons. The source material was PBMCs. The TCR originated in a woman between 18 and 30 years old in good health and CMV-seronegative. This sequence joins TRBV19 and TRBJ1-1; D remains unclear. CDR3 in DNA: TGTGCCAGTAGCCCCCAGGCGGGGAACACTGAAGCTTTCTTT. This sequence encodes CASSPQAGNTEAFF.